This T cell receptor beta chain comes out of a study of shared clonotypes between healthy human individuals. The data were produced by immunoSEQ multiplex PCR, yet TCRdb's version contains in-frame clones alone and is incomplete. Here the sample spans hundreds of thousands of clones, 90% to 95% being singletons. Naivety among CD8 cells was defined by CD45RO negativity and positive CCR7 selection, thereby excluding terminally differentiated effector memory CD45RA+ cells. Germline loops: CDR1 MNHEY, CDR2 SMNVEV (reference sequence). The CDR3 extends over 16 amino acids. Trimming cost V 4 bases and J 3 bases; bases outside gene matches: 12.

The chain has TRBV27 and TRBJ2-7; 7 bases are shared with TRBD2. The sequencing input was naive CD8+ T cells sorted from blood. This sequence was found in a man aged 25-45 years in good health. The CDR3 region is CASSSSGTTINYEQYF. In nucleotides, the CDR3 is TGTGCCAGCAGTTCATCCGGGACTACCATCAACTACGAGCAGTACTTC.